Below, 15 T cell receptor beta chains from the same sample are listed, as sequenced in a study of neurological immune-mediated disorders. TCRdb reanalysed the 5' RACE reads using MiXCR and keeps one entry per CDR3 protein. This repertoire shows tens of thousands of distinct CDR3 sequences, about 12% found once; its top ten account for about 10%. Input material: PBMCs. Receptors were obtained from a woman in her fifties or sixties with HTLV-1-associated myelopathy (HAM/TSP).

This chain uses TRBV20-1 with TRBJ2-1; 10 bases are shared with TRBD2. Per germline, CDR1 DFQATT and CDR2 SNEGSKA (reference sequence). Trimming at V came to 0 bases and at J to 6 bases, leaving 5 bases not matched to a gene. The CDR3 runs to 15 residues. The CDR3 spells CSARDLAGVSNEQFF. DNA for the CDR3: TGCAGTGCTAGAGATCTAGCGGGAGTTTCCAATGAGCAGTTCTTC.

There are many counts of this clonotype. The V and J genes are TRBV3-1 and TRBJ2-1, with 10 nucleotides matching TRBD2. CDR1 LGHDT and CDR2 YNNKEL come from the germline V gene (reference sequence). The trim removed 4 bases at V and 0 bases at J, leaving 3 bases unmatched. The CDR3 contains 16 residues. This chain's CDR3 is CASSRGLAVSYNEQFF. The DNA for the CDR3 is TGTGCCAGCAGCCGAGGACTAGCGGTCTCCTACAATGAGCAGTTCTTC.

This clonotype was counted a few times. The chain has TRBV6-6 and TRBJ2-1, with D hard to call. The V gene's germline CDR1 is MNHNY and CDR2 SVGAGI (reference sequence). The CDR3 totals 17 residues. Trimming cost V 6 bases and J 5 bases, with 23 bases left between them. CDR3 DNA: TGTGCCAGCAGGCCCCCGCCGTGGACGTCCATCAACAATGAGCAGTTCTTC. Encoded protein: CASRPPPWTSINNEQFF.

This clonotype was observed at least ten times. CDR3: CASSPGYGSSYEQYF. In DNA, the CDR3 is TGCGCCAGCAGCCCGGGTTACGGGAGCTCCTACGAGCAGTACTTC. The genes are TRBV4-1 and TRBJ2-7, with D possibly matching TRBD2 (6 bases). The CDR3 loop spans 15 amino acids. Trimming stripped 4 bases from V and 0 bases from J, with 13 bases between. CDR1 and CDR2 (germline): MGHRA, YSYEKL.

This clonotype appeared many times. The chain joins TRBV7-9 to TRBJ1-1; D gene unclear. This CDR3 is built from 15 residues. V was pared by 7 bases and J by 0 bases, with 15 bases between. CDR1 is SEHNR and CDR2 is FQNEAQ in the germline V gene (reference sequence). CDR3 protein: CASTLNALMNTEAFF. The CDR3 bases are TGTGCCAGCACTTTGAATGCCCTGATGAACACTGAAGCTTTCTTT.

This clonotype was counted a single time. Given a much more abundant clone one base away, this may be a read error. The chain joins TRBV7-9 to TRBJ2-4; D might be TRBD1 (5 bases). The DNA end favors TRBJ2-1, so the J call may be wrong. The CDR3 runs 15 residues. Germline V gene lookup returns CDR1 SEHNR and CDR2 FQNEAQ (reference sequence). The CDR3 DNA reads TGTGCCAGCAGCTTAGCCAAGGGGTTCAAAAACATTCAGTTCTTC. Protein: CASSLAKGFKNIQFF.

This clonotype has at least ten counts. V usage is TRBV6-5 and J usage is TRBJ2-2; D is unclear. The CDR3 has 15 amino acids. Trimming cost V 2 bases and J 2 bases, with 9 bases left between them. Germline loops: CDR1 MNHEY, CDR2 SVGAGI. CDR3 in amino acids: CASSYGTTNTGELFF. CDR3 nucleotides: TGTGCCAGCAGTTACGGTACAACTAACACCGGGGAGCTGTTTTTT.

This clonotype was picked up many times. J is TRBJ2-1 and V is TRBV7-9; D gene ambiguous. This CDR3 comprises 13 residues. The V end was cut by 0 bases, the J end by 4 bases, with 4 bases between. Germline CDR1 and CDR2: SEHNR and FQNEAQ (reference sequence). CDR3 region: CASSLAVYNEQFF. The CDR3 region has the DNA TGTGCCAGCAGCTTAGCGGTGTACAATGAGCAGTTCTTC.

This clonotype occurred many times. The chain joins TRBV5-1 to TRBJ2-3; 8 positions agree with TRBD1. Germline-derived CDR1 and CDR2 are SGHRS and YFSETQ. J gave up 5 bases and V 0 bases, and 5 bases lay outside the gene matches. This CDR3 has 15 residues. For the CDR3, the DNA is TGCGCCAGCAGCTTGGCCCAGGGGGCTAAAGATACGCAGTATTTT. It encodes CASSLAQGAKDTQYF.

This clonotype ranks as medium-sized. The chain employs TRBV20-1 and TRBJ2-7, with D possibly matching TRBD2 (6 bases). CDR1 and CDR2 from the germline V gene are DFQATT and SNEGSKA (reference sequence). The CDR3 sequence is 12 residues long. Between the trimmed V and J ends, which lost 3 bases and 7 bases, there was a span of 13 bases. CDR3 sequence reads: CSASLPGDEQYF. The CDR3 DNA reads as TGCAGTGCTAGTTTGCCGGGAGATGAGCAGTACTTC.

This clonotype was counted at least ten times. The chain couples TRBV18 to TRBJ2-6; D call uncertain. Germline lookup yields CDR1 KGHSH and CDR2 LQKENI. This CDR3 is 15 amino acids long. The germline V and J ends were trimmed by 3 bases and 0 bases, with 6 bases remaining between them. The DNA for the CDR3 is TGTGCCAGCTCACCTGACATCTCTGGGGCCAACGTCCTGACTTTC. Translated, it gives CASSPDISGANVLTF.

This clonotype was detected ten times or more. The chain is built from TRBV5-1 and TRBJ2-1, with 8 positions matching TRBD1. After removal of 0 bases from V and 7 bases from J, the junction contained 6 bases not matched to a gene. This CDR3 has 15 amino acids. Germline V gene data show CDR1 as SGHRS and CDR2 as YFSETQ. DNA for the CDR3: TGCGCCAGCAGCTTGGAACAGGGGGTTGGTAATGAGCAGTTCTTC. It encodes CASSLEQGVGNEQFF.

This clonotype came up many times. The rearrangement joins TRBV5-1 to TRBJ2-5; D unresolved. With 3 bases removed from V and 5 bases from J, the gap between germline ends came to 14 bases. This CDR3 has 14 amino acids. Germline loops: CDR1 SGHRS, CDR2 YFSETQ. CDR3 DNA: TGCGCCAGCAGCTCCACCTCTGCGCGGGAGACCCAGTACTTC. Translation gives CASSSTSARETQYF.

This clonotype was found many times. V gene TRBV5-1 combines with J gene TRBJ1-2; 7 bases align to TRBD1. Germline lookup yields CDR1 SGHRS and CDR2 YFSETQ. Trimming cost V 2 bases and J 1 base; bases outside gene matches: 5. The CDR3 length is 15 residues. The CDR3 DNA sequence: TGCGCCAGCAGCTTCAACCAGGGGGTTAACTATGGCTACACCTTC. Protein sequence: CASSFNQGVNYGYTF.

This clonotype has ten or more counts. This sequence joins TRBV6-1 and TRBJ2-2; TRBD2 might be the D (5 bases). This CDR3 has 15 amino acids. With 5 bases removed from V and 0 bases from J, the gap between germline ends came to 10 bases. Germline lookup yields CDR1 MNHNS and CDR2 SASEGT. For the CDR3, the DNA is TGTGCCAGCAGTACCGGGGTCTCGAACACCGGGGAGCTGTTTTTT. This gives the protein CASSTGVSNTGELFF.